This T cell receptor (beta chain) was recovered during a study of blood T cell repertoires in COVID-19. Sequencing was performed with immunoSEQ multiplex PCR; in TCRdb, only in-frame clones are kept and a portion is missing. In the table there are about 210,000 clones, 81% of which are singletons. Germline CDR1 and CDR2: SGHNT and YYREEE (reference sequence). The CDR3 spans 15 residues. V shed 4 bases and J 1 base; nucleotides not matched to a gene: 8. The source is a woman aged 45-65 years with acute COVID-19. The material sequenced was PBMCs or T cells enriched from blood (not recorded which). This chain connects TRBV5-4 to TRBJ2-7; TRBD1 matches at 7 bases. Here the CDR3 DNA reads TGTGCCAGCAGCGCAGGGACAGCCCCGTCCTACGAGCAGTACTTC. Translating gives CASSAGTAPSYEQYF. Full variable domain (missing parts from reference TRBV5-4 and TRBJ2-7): ETGVTQSPTHLIKTRGQQVTLRCSSQSGHNTVSWYQQALGQGPQFIFQYYREEENGRGNFPPRFSGLQFPNYSSELNVNALELDDSALYLCASSAGTAPSYEQYFGPGTRLTVT.